What follows describes a single T cell receptor (beta chain). Its antigen remains unknown. These data come from a study of tumor-infiltrating lymphocytes in localized non-small cell lung cancer. Study as a whole: Resected tumor was paired with non-adjacent uninvolved lung from the same patient.

Overall study findings and caveats: Only some patients had TCR sequencing, depending on available tissue. No link was found between tumor T-cell fraction and recurrence-free survival.

The V gene lost 0 bases and the J gene lost 0 bases, with 13 bases spanning the gap. CDR3 length equals 17 residues. Germline V CDR1 and CDR2: MGHRA, YSYEKL. Clones were read by immunoSEQ multiplex PCR, and TCRdb kept only the in-frame ones, dropping some. The sample holds about 8,400 clones; around three quarters are singletons and the top ten take under 6%. The sample consisted of lung tumor tissue. The origin of this receptor is a human donor with non-small cell lung cancer. J is TRBJ2-3 and V is TRBV4-1; no firm D call. The CDR3 loop reads CASSQDMAVASTDTQYF. The CDR3 nucleotides are TGCGCCAGCAGCCAAGATATGGCGGTTGCTAGCACAGATACGCAGTATTTT.